This passage covers 24 T cell receptor beta chains from one sample sequenced in a study of OX40 agonist ivuxolimab in advanced cancers. Using immunoSEQ multiplex PCR, the repertoire was profiled, and TCRdb retains in-frame clones only, with some absent. The data contain about 80,000 clones, 80% to 90% of them singletons. Here the sequenced sample was CD4+ or CD8+ T cells sorted from blood, taken in a trial of the OX40 agonist ivuxolimab. Source of these receptors: an adult with an advanced solid tumor such as melanoma, head and neck, liver or kidney cancer.

The CDR3 spells CASSLRDWNTDTQYF. The CDR3 DNA follows: TGCGCCAGCAGCTTACGGGACTGGAACACAGATACGCAGTATTTT. The J gene is TRBJ2-3, the V gene TRBV5-1, with D perhaps matching TRBD2 (6 bases). The V gene's germline CDR1 is SGHRS and CDR2 YFSETQ. This CDR3 is 15 amino acids long. Trimming pared 2 bases from V and 2 bases from J, leaving 12 bases between.

In its sample, this clone was seen once. This chain links TRBV25-1 with TRBJ2-2; 7 bases fit TRBD2. The CDR3 covers 15 residues. Germline V gene sequence: CDR1 MGHDK, CDR2 SYGVNS. With 3 bases clipped from V and 7 bases from J, the junction kept 8 bases outside the gene matches. CDR3 in amino acids: CASSEAGVFNGELFF. CDR3 DNA sequence: TGTGCCAGCAGTGAGGCGGGAGTATTTAACGGGGAGCTGTTTTTT. The entire variable domain, with the rest obtained from reference TRBV25-1 and TRBJ2-2, is as follows: EADIYQTPRYLVIGTGKKITLECSQTMGHDKMYWYQQDPGMELHLIHYSYGVNSTEKGDLSSESTVSRIRTEHFPLTLESARPSHTSQYLCASSEAGVFNGELFFGEGSRLTVL.

The rearrangement joins TRBV5-1 to TRBJ2-1; the match to TRBD1 covers 9 bases. Trimming cost V 4 bases and J 4 bases; bases outside gene matches: 9. This CDR3 spans 16 amino acids. Germline values: CDR1 SGHRS, CDR2 YFSETQ. DNA of the CDR3: TGCGCCAGCAGCCGGACGCGACAGGGGGAATACAATGAGCAGTTCTTC. It translates to CASSRTRQGEYNEQFF. Together with reference TRBV5-1 and TRBJ2-1, the CDR3 gives the full variable domain: KAGVTQTPRYLIKTRGQQVTLSCSPISGHRSVSWYQQTPGQGLQFLFEYFSETQRNKGNFPGRFSGRQFSNSRSEMNVSTLELGDSALYLCASSRTRQGEYNEQFFGPGTRLTVL.

The chain employs TRBV11-2 and TRBJ1-1, with D uncertain. Germline loops: CDR1 SGHAT, CDR2 FQNNGV. Deletions cut 5 bases from V and 1 base from J, with 11 bases between. The CDR3 is 14 amino acids. The CDR3 nucleotides are TGTGCCAGCAGCATTCGAGGGTGGAACACTGAAGCTTTCTTT. Amino acid sequence: CASSIRGWNTEAFF. Based on the CDR3 plus reference TRBV11-2 and TRBJ1-1, the full variable domain is EAGVAQSPRYKIIEKRQSVAFWCNPISGHATLYWYQQILGQGPKLLIQFQNNGVVDDSQLPKDRFSAERLKGVDSTLKIQPAKLEDSAVYLCASSIRGWNTEAFFGQGTRLTVV.

The chain uses TRBV6-6 and TRBJ1-2; 12 bases map to TRBD1. The CDR3 spans 15 residues. Germline V gene data show CDR1 as MNHNY and CDR2 as SVGAGI (reference sequence). J lost 4 bases, V lost 5 bases, and 5 bases had no gene match. CDR3 in amino acids: CASSPGQGAVYGYTF. DNA of the CDR3: TGTGCCAGCAGTCCGGGACAGGGGGCCGTCTATGGCTACACCTTC.

The chain carries TRBV5-1 and TRBJ2-5, with a possible D match to TRBD2 (6 bases). The V and J ends lost 4 bases and 0 bases respectively, with 16 bases between them. There are 16 residues in the CDR3. CDR1 SGHRS and CDR2 YFSETQ come from the germline V gene. CDR3 in DNA: TGCGCCAGCAGCCTTAGCGGCCGGGTAAACCAAGAGACCCAGTACTTC. It specifies CASSLSGRVNQETQYF.

The gene calls are TRBV5-8 and TRBJ2-2; 12 nucleotides align to TRBD2. Per the germline V gene, CDR1 is SGHTS and CDR2 is YDEGEE. The CDR3 length is 18 residues. V lost 0 bases, J lost 1 base, and 4 bases stayed unmatched. The CDR3 DNA sequence: TGTGCCAGCAGCTTGGAAGGGACTAGCGGGTGGAACACCGGGGAGCTGTTTTTT. Translated, it gives CASSLEGTSGWNTGELFF.

The chain couples TRBV5-4 to TRBJ2-5; D tentatively reads TRBD1 or TRBD2 (6 bases each). Germline lookup yields CDR1 SGHNT and CDR2 YYREEE (reference sequence). Trimming removed 4 bases at V and 3 bases at J, with 13 bases between. This CDR3 contains 14 residues. The CDR3 spells CASSPGQREETQYF. DNA of the CDR3: TGTGCCAGCAGCCCTGGACAGCGGGAAGAGACCCAGTACTTC.

J is TRBJ1-4 and V is TRBV29-1; D not certain. Germline values: CDR1 SQVTM, CDR2 ANQGSEA. This CDR3 is 13 amino acids long. V lost 7 bases to trimming and J lost 8 bases, with 17 bases between them. In nucleotides, the CDR3 is TGCAGCGCAGGACCCTCTAACACCGAAAAACTGTTTTTT. This encodes CSAGPSNTEKLFF.

The chain combines TRBV19 with TRBJ1-2; D may be TRBD1 (5 bases). V was pared by 7 bases and J by 4 bases, with 10 bases between. This CDR3 has 12 amino acids. Per germline, CDR1 LNHDA and CDR2 SQIVND (reference sequence). DNA of the CDR3: TGTGCCAGTACTACTGGGGGCTATGGCTACACCTTC. It encodes CASTTGGYGYTF.

V is TRBV4-1 and J is TRBJ1-1, with D unclear. Germline V CDR1 and CDR2: MGHRA, YSYEKL. CDR3 size: 15 residues. V lost 3 bases and J lost 0, with 11 bases in between. The CDR3 DNA follows: TGCGCCAGCAGCCAGCGGACCCTCCTGAACACTGAAGCTTTCTTT. It codes for CASSQRTLLNTEAFF.

The gene calls are TRBV7-2 and TRBJ1-5; D uncertain. CDR1 and CDR2 from the germline V gene are SGHTA and FQGNSA. With 3 bases removed from V and 5 bases from J, the gap between germline ends came to 8 bases. The CDR3 loop spans 13 amino acids. The CDR3 DNA reads as TGTGCCAGCAGCTTTATCGGGGATCAGCCCCAGCATTTT. Protein sequence: CASSFIGDQPQHF. Filled out from reference TRBV7-2 and TRBJ1-5, the complete variable domain reads GAGVSQSPSNKVTEKGKDVELRCDPISGHTALYWYRQSLGQGLEFLIYFQGNSAPDKSGLPSDRFSAERTGGSVSTLTIQRTQQEDSAVYLCASSFIGDQPQHFGDGTRLSIL.

The chain recombines TRBV19 with TRBJ2-2; 10 nucleotides agree with TRBD1. Germline CDR1 is LNHDA and CDR2 is SQIVND (reference sequence). V lost 6 bases and J lost 7; bases outside the gene matches: 8. The CDR3 covers 15 residues. Here the CDR3 DNA reads TGTGCCAGTAGAAGGGACAGGGGCCCCGACGGGGAGCTGTTTTTT. Translating gives CASRRDRGPDGELFF.

This clone was recorded once. The chain carries TRBV19 and TRBJ2-1; tentatively, D is TRBD2 (5 bases). Germline V gene lookup returns CDR1 LNHDA and CDR2 SQIVND (reference sequence). There are 16 residues in the CDR3. The ends were cut back, 3 bases at V and 8 bases at J, with 20 bases in the middle. The CDR3 sequence: CASSIARDRGRYEQFF. The CDR3 nucleotides are TGTGCCAGTAGTATTGCCCGGGATCGTGGGCGGTATGAGCAGTTCTTC.

V is TRBV28 and J is TRBJ1-6; D possibly corresponds to TRBD1 (5 bases). This CDR3 has 16 amino acids. The germline V and J ends were trimmed by 8 bases and 14 bases, with 28 bases remaining between them. Germline V gene lookup returns CDR1 MDHEN and CDR2 SYDVKM. The CDR3 nucleotides are TGTGCCAGCGGTTGGAAAGGGGCGGAGATAATTCCGGCCCTCCACTTT. It codes for CASGWKGAEIIPALHF.

This clone has just a few counts. The chain joins TRBV10-3 to TRBJ1-3, with D maybe TRBD1 (5 bases). The CDR3 covers 16 residues. Looked up from germline, CDR1 is ENHRY and CDR2 is SYGVKD. With 0 bases removed from V and 2 bases from J, the gap between germline ends came to 11 bases. CDR3 bases: TGTGCCATCAGTGAGTCGGGGGGATTCGCTGGAAACACCATATATTTT. Protein: CAISESGGFAGNTIYF.

This clone occurred once. The rearrangement joins TRBV10-3 to TRBJ2-2, with 9 bases identical to TRBD1. V dropped 5 bases and J dropped 4; count of bases not matched to a gene: 20. The CDR3 is 20 residues long. CDR1 is ENHRY and CDR2 is SYGVKD in the germline V gene. As DNA, the CDR3 is TGTGCCATCAGTTTACAGCCGGGACAGGGAAGGGAGGTGGCCACCGGGGAGCTGTTTTTT. Its protein product is CAISLQPGQGREVATGELFF.

V gene TRBV4-1 combines with J gene TRBJ2-7; 13 bases are a match to TRBD2. This CDR3 spans 17 amino acids. J was trimmed by 3 bases and V by 3 bases; bases with no gene match: 8. CDR1 MGHRA and CDR2 YSYEKL come from the germline V gene. The DNA of the CDR3 is TGCGCCAGCAGCCATGGACTAGCGGGAGATCCCTACTACGAGCAGTACTTC. It codes for CASSHGLAGDPYYEQYF.

V and J are TRBV10-1 and TRBJ1-5, with D hard to call. V lost 10 bases to trimming and J lost 1 base, with 32 bases between them. Germline CDR1 WNHNN, CDR2 SYGVQD (reference sequence). The CDR3 loop spans 20 amino acids. The CDR3 is CAKQGKGQPSVSHSNQPQHF. Written as DNA, the CDR3 is TGCGCCAAACAAGGAAAAGGTCAGCCCAGTGTTTCGCACAGCAATCAGCCCCAGCATTTT.

The rearrangement joins TRBV4-3 to TRBJ1-2; D gene ambiguous. Germline V lookup: CDR1 LGHNA, CDR2 YSLEER. This CDR3 contains 15 residues. V lost 0 bases to trimming and J lost 3 bases, with 11 bases between them. CDR3: CASSQDFEGDYGYTF. In DNA form, the CDR3 reads TGCGCCAGCAGCCAAGATTTTGAGGGTGACTATGGCTACACCTTC.

The chain couples TRBV29-1 to TRBJ1-3, with D perhaps matching TRBD1 (5 bases). The V end was cut by 5 bases, the J end by 8 bases, with 10 bases between. The CDR3 totals 11 residues. The V gene's germline CDR1 is SQVTM and CDR2 ANQGSEA. As DNA, the CDR3 is TGCAGCGTTCGCGCGGGGGACACCATATATTTT. Its protein is CSVRAGDTIYF.

The count of this clone is one. The rearrangement joins TRBV6-7 to TRBJ2-1; a weak D match, TRBD2 (5 bases). TRBV6-7 is an open reading frame whose function is uncertain. Trimming took 0 bases from V and 1 from J, leaving 13 bases between them. The CDR3 is made up of 17 amino acids. DNA of the CDR3: TGTGCCAGCAGTTACTCCGGACTCCCCTCTTCCTACAATGAGCAGTTCTTC. It encodes CASSYSGLPSSYNEQFF.

This clone was recorded only once. The genes are TRBV6-1 and TRBJ2-2; weak D call: TRBD1 (6 bases). Germline V gene lookup returns CDR1 MNHNS and CDR2 SASEGT. CDR3 size: 15 residues. V was clipped by 5 bases and J by 3 bases, with 13 bases between them. The CDR3 DNA follows: TGTGCCAGCAGTAATATTCGGACAGACACCGGGGAGCTGTTTTTT. It yields the protein CASSNIRTDTGELFF.

This clone was found once. Within the sample, other DNA sequences also encode this same CDR3. V and J are TRBV7-2 and TRBJ2-7; D is undetermined. The CDR3 loop spans 11 amino acids. The germline V gene encodes CDR1 SGHTA and CDR2 FQGNSA. The V gene lost 5 bases and the J gene lost 0 bases, with 2 bases spanning the gap. The chain's CDR3 is CASSTSYEQYF. The CDR3 region has the DNA TGTGCCAGCAGCACCTCCTACGAGCAGTACTTC.